These 5 T cell receptor beta chains share one sample of origin, sequenced in a study of T cells in Graves' hyperthyroidism and ophthalmopathy. TCR beta CDR3 regions were amplified from RNA. During a first-round RT-PCR of the TCR CDR3, the HTBI primer set was used. TCRdb ran MiXCR on the multiplex PCR reads and lists one entry per CDR3 protein. The sample lists over 45,000 distinct CDR3 sequences, 49% seen once, with around 12% in the top ten. What was sequenced was blood. All receptors derive from a woman in her thirties with Graves' ophthalmopathy.

A remark on this clonotype: One junction end disagrees with the germline gene, perhaps due to a read error. The J gene is TRBJ1-1, the V gene TRBV6-5; D is uncertain. The length of the CDR3 is 14 residues. Germline CDR1 reads MNHEY; CDR2 reads SVGAGI. CDR3 region: CASSYFRTNTEALF. CDR3 in DNA: TGTGCCAGCAGTTACTTTCGAACCAACACTGAAGCTCTCTTT.

This clonotype was seen at least ten times. This chain connects TRBV20-1 to TRBJ1-5, with D possibly matching TRBD1 (6 bases). The CDR3 has 14 amino acids. V was shortened by 3 bases and J by 7 bases, with 16 bases between the two germline ends. Germline V gene sequence: CDR1 DFQATT, CDR2 SNEGSKA (reference sequence). CDR3 DNA: TGCAGTGCTAGGACGAGGGGGGGTTGGCAGCCCCAGCATTTT. Translated, it gives CSARTRGGWQPQHF.

The J gene is TRBJ2-7, the V gene TRBV5-8; D could derive from TRBD1 or TRBD2 (8 bases each). The V and J ends lost 5 bases and 3 bases respectively, with 24 bases between them. The germline CDR1 and CDR2 sequences are SGHTS and YDEGEE. The CDR3 consists of 17 residues. CDR3 sequence: CASSRRGAGGVIYEQYF. In DNA, the CDR3 is TGTGCCAGCAGTCGGCGGGGGGCAGGGGGCGTAATCTACGAGCAGTACTTC. The whole variable domain, filled in from reference TRBV5-8 and TRBJ2-7, reads EAGVTQSPTHLIKTRGQQATLRCSPISGHTSVYWYQQALGLGLQFLLWYDEGEERNRGNFPPRFSGRQFPNYSSELNVNALELEDSALYLCASSRRGAGGVIYEQYFGPGTRLTVT.

The rearrangement links TRBV12-3 or TRBV12-4 to TRBJ2-7; TRBD2 matches at 8 bases. There are 17 residues in the CDR3. The ends lost 5 bases at V and 2 bases at J; junction bases unmatched: 14. The CDR3 DNA follows: TGTGCCAGCAGTGAAACCGGGAGGGCCACTGAGGCCTACGAGCAGTACTTC. This translates into CASSETGRATEAYEQYF.

This sequence joins TRBV3-1 and TRBJ2-3; D gene ambiguous. The V end lost 0 bases, the J end lost 8 bases, and 0 bases lay between the germline ends. The CDR3 extends over 10 amino acids. Per the germline V gene, CDR1 is LGHDT and CDR2 is YNNKEL (reference sequence). CDR3 amino acids: CASSQDTQYF. Here the CDR3 DNA reads TGTGCCAGCAGCCAAGATACGCAGTATTTT.